Presented here are 26 T cell receptor beta chains from one specimen sequenced in a study of shared clonotypes between healthy human individuals. Libraries were prepared by immunoSEQ multiplex PCR; TCRdb keeps only in-frame clonotypes and omits some of them. Among about 530,000 clones listed, 95% to 97% were seen once. Sequencing used naive CD4+ T cells sorted from blood. Subset defined: CD45RA+ positively selected. The receptors were sampled from a woman in her thirties in good health.

The chain uses TRBV7-2 and TRBJ2-5; D unclear. Trimming removed 0 bases at V and 5 bases at J, with 10 bases between. This CDR3 is 14 amino acids long. Germline-derived CDR1 and CDR2 are SGHTA and FQGNSA. In DNA form, the CDR3 reads TGTGCCAGCAGCTTAGCCGGGTTGAGGGAGACCCAGTACTTC. This gives the protein CASSLAGLRETQYF.

This clone was seen just once. The rearrangement uses TRBV28 and TRBJ2-1, with 9 bases matching TRBD1. V dropped 6 bases and J dropped 1; count of bases not matched to a gene: 4. The CDR3 is made up of 15 amino acids. Germline CDR1 is MDHEN and CDR2 is SYDVKM. In nucleotides, the CDR3 is TGTGCCAGCAGCCCGACAGGGGGATCCTACAATGAGCAGTTCTTC. Residues: CASSPTGGSYNEQFF.

The chain links TRBV28 to TRBJ1-5; unclear D gene. V was cut by 2 bases and J by 9 bases, with 11 bases left in between. The CDR3 has 13 amino acids. CDR1 is MDHEN, CDR2 SYDVKM, per germline. The CDR3 is CASSLGHRGPQHF. DNA for the CDR3: TGTGCCAGCAGTTTAGGGCACCGCGGGCCCCAGCATTTT.

This clone was recorded once. The chain links TRBV10-2 to TRBJ1-5; D not resolved. The CDR3 has 14 amino acids. Germline loops: CDR1 WSHSY, CDR2 SAAADI. Trimming removed 4 bases from V and 6 bases from J, with 13 bases in between. CDR3 in amino acids: CASSASQMGQPQHF. The CDR3 DNA is TGCGCCAGCAGTGCTTCACAGATGGGTCAGCCCCAGCATTTT.

With regard to this clone: The same CDR3 arises from other DNA sequences in this sample as well. V gene TRBV9 combines with J gene TRBJ2-3; D not resolved. V dropped 0 bases and J dropped 4 bases, with 3 bases sitting between them. The CDR3 is made up of 12 amino acids. Per germline, CDR1 SGDLS and CDR2 YYNGEE. This CDR3 reads CASSVGADTQYF. CDR3 DNA sequence: TGTGCCAGCAGCGTAGGTGCAGATACGCAGTATTTT. The whole variable domain, remainder taken from reference TRBV9 and TRBJ2-3, is DSGVTQTPKHLITATGQRVTLRCSPRSGDLSVYWYQQSLDQGLQFLIQYYNGEERAKGNILERFSAQQFPDLHSELNLSSLELGDSALYFCASSVGADTQYFGPGTRLTVL.

This chain joins TRBV9 and TRBJ2-7; 9 positions match TRBD2. CDR1 SGDLS and CDR2 YYNGEE come from the germline V gene. The CDR3 has 16 amino acids. J lost 6 bases, V lost 4 bases, and 14 bases had no gene match. The CDR3 DNA sequence: TGTGCCAGCAGCCCCACCGCCGGGACTAGCTTTAGCGAGCAGTACTTC. The encoded protein is CASSPTAGTSFSEQYF.

This rearrangement joins TRBV4-2 to TRBJ2-3; 7 bases are shared with TRBD2. Losses at the gene ends were 4 bases for V and 2 bases for J; bases not matched to a gene: 9. Germline CDR1 and CDR2: LGHNA and YNFKEQ. CDR3 length equals 16 residues. The CDR3 DNA reads TGTGCCAGCAGCCTCCAGGAGCGGGGAATCACAGATACGCAGTATTTT. Amino acids: CASSLQERGITDTQYF.

The V gene is TRBV5-4, the J gene TRBJ2-7, with TRBD2 matching over 7 bases. CDR3 size: 15 residues. Trimming took 0 bases from V and 5 from J; bases not matched to a gene: 8. The germline CDR1 and CDR2 sequences are SGHNT and YYREEE (reference sequence). The CDR3 loop reads CASSLAGGSLNEQYF. The CDR3 DNA is TGTGCCAGCAGCTTGGCCGGCGGGAGTCTCAACGAGCAGTACTTC.

This clone showed up just once. In DNA, the CDR3 is TGTGCCAGCAGCCCGGACAGGGTAAATGAAAAACTGTTTTTT. As protein: CASSPDRVNEKLFF. This chain links TRBV28 with TRBJ1-4; 8 bases are a match to TRBD1. V lost 6 bases, J lost 5 bases, and 5 bases stayed unmatched. CDR3 length: 14 residues. Germline V CDR1 and CDR2: MDHEN, SYDVKM. Variable domain in full (rest from reference TRBV28 and TRBJ1-4): DVKVTQSSRYLVKRTGEKVFLECVQDMDHENMFWYRQDPGLGLRLIYFSYDVKMKEKGDIPEGYSVSREKKERFSLILESASTNQTSMYLCASSPDRVNEKLFFGSGTQLSVL.

About this clone itself: Other DNA sequences in this specimen translate into the identical CDR3. The chain combines TRBV10-3 with TRBJ2-2, with D hard to call. CDR1 is ENHRY and CDR2 is SYGVKD in the germline V gene. The CDR3 has 13 amino acids. Trimming shortened V by 6 bases and J by 1 base, and 6 bases separated the two germline ends. For the CDR3, the DNA is TGTGCCATCAGAACGGGGAACACCGGGGAGCTGTTTTTT. This sequence encodes CAIRTGNTGELFF.

J is TRBJ2-2 and V is TRBV5-6, with D perhaps assigned TRBD1 or TRBD2 (7 bases each). In germline, CDR1 is SGHDT, CDR2 YYEEEE. The CDR3 covers 16 residues. The V gene lost 4 bases and the J gene lost 4 bases, with 17 bases spanning the gap. DNA of the CDR3: TGTGCCAGCAGCCGCAGGGGGGGGAACCCCACCGGGGAGCTGTTTTTT. As protein: CASSRRGGNPTGELFF.

The rearrangement links TRBV5-1 to TRBJ2-2; tentatively, D is TRBD1 (6 bases). Germline V gives CDR1 SGHRS, CDR2 YFSETQ. Trimming pared 3 bases from V and 0 bases from J, leaving 9 bases between. CDR3 length: 15 amino acids. As DNA, the CDR3 is TGCGCCAGCAGCTCCCGGACAGCGAACACCGGGGAGCTGTTTTTT. Protein: CASSSRTANTGELFF. The full variable domain, with the rest looked up from reference TRBV5-1 and TRBJ2-2, is KAGVTQTPRYLIKTRGQQVTLSCSPISGHRSVSWYQQTPGQGLQFLFEYFSETQRNKGNFPGRFSGRQFSNSRSEMNVSTLELGDSALYLCASSSRTANTGELFFGEGSRLTVL.

This clone was counted a single time. The V gene is TRBV15, the J gene TRBJ2-7; 8 bases align to TRBD1. Per germline, CDR1 LNHNV and CDR2 YYDKDF (reference sequence). The V gene end was trimmed by 4 bases and the J gene end by 2 bases; junction bases not matched to a gene: 4. The CDR3 is 14 residues long. The CDR3 nucleotides read TGTGCCACCAGCATAGACAGGGGTGCCTACGAGCAGTACTTC. Translating it yields CATSIDRGAYEQYF.

This chain connects TRBV7-2 to TRBJ2-1; TRBD1 might be the D (5 bases). Per germline, CDR1 SGHTA and CDR2 FQGNSA. The CDR3 is made up of 14 amino acids. V gave up 3 bases and J gave up 5 bases, with 11 bases separating them. This CDR3 reads CASSFQGVDNEQFF. The DNA of the CDR3 is TGTGCCAGCAGCTTTCAAGGGGTCGACAATGAGCAGTTCTTC.

The chain couples TRBV12-5 to TRBJ2-2; 9 bases fit TRBD2. CDR3 length equals 16 residues. V was clipped by 0 bases and J by 4 bases; unmatched bases: 3. The germline V gene encodes CDR1 LGHNT and CDR2 FRNRAP. Written as DNA, the CDR3 is TGTGCTAGTGGTTTGGTACTAGCGGGTTTCACCGGGGAGCTGTTTTTT. It specifies CASGLVLAGFTGELFF.

The chain recombines TRBV9 with TRBJ2-1; the D gene is possibly TRBD1 (5 bases). V lost 0 bases and J 3 bases, leaving 10 bases between the germline ends. Germline CDR1 is SGDLS and CDR2 is YYNGEE. CDR3 length: 15 residues. The CDR3 sequence is CASSVAGIRYNEQFF. As DNA, the CDR3 is TGTGCCAGCAGCGTAGCAGGGATCCGCTACAATGAGCAGTTCTTC. Looking up the rest from reference TRBV9 and TRBJ2-1 gives the full variable domain: DSGVTQTPKHLITATGQRVTLRCSPRSGDLSVYWYQQSLDQGLQFLIQYYNGEERAKGNILERFSAQQFPDLHSELNLSSLELGDSALYFCASSVAGIRYNEQFFGPGTRLTVL.

The CDR3 here is CASRNSGSGEQYF. DNA for the CDR3: TGTGCCAGCAGAAATAGCGGGAGCGGCGAGCAGTACTTC. V and J are TRBV28 and TRBJ2-7, with 9 nucleotides matching TRBD2. This CDR3 has 13 residues. J was trimmed by 6 bases and V by 6 bases; bases with no gene match: 6. Germline CDR1 is MDHEN and CDR2 is SYDVKM.

The rearrangement joins TRBV13 to TRBJ2-3; no clear D. Germline lookup yields CDR1 PRHDT and CDR2 FYEKMQ (reference sequence). The CDR3 runs 17 residues. The V and J ends lost 5 bases and 2 bases respectively, with 20 bases between them. The chain's CDR3 is CASSPGFADSHTDTQYF. The CDR3, as DNA: TGTGCCAGCAGCCCCGGGTTTGCGGATAGTCACACAGATACGCAGTATTTT.

This chain links TRBV7-2 with TRBJ1-4; D unresolved. Deletions cut 0 bases from V and 4 bases from J, with 9 bases between. CDR1 is SGHTA and CDR2 is FQGNSA in the germline V gene. The CDR3 sequence is 15 residues long. CDR3: CASSLAGLNNEKLFF. For the CDR3, the DNA is TGTGCCAGCAGCTTAGCCGGACTGAATAATGAAAAACTGTTTTTT.

V gene TRBV10-2 combines with J gene TRBJ1-5, with D unresolved. Germline assignment: CDR1 WSHSY and CDR2 SAAADI. The V end lost 2 bases, the J end lost 0 bases, and 5 bases lay between the germline ends. CDR3 length equals 14 residues. CDR3 DNA: TGCGCCAGCAGTGAGATGTCTAGCAATCAGCCCCAGCATTTT. Amino acids: CASSEMSSNQPQHF.

V and J are TRBV4-1 and TRBJ2-1, with D possibly matching TRBD2 (6 bases). The germline V and J ends were trimmed by 1 base and 12 bases, with 13 bases remaining between them. Per the germline V gene, CDR1 is MGHRA and CDR2 is YSYEKL. The CDR3 is 13 amino acids. DNA for the CDR3: TGCGCCAGCAGCCAAGTGGGGACTCAAGGGCAGTTCTTC. Its translation: CASSQVGTQGQFF.

V usage is TRBV6-5 and J usage is TRBJ2-1; 8 bases map to TRBD1. Germline lookup yields CDR1 MNHEY and CDR2 SVGAGI. Germline trimming cut 5 bases from V and 9 bases from J; bases unmatched to any gene: 9. The length of the CDR3 is 14 residues. CDR3 region: CASSPWTGRVEQFF. The CDR3 DNA sequence: TGTGCCAGCAGTCCTTGGACAGGGCGGGTTGAGCAGTTCTTC.

This clone showed up just once. The chain combines TRBV9 with TRBJ2-5, with 14 nucleotides matching TRBD2. The V gene end was trimmed by 3 bases and the J gene end by 2 bases; junction bases not matched to a gene: 6. CDR1 and CDR2 from the germline V gene are SGDLS and YYNGEE. This CDR3 region has 17 residues. The CDR3 nucleotides read TGTGCCAGCAGCGGGGGACTAGCGGGAGTTGGACAAGAGACCCAGTACTTC. This gives the protein CASSGGLAGVGQETQYF.

This clone has just one count. This sequence joins TRBV2 and TRBJ2-3; D is unresolved. The CDR3 covers 11 residues. Germline-derived CDR1 and CDR2 are SNHLY and FYNNEI. V gave up 6 bases and J gave up 5 bases, with 6 bases separating them. The CDR3 here is CASRLLDTQYF. CDR3 nucleotides: TGTGCCAGCAGACTTTTAGATACGCAGTATTTT.

J is TRBJ2-7 and V is TRBV7-1; D remains unclear. TRBV7-1 carries the ORF label, with uncertain function. V gave up 4 bases and J gave up 5 bases, with 6 bases separating them. The CDR3 has 11 residues. CDR3 sequence: CASSLENEQYF. The CDR3 DNA follows: TGTGCCAGCAGCTTGGAAAACGAGCAGTACTTC.

The chain uses TRBV19 and TRBJ2-7; possible D gene TRBD2, 6 bases. CDR3 length equals 14 residues. V was trimmed by 8 bases and J by 2 bases, leaving 16 bases between them. The germline V gene encodes CDR1 LNHDA and CDR2 SQIVND (reference sequence). In nucleotides, the CDR3 is TGTGCCAGTGCAGACGGGACTGGGCCCTACGAGCAGTACTTC. It specifies CASADGTGPYEQYF.